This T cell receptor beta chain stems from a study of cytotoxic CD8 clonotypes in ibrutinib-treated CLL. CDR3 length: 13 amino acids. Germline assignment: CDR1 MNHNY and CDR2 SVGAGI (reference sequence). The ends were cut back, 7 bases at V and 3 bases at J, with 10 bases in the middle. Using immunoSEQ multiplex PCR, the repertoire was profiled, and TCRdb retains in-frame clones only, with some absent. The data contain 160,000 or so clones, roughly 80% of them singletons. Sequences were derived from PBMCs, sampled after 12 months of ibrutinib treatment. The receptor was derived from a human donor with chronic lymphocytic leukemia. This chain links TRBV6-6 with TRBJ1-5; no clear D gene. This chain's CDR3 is CASTLGINQPQHF. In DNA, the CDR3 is TGTGCCAGCACCTTAGGCATCAATCAGCCCCAGCATTTT.